The clone carrying this T cell receptor (beta chain) was detected only once. The data are from a study of blood T cell repertoires in COVID-19. Methods used by the authors: Reference gene primer amplification gave estimated nucleated cell counts. The method was immunoSEQ multiplex PCR; TCRdb's version includes in-frame clones alone and lacks a portion of them. V and J calls and clone size come straight from that table; D and trimming were deduced from the DNA. The data hold some 210,000 clones, with approximately 85% observed a single time. Germline CDR1 is LNHDA and CDR2 is SQIVND (reference sequence). V shed 3 bases and J shed 0 bases, with 9 bases lying between them. The CDR3 contains 15 residues.

This TCR derives from a woman aged 50 to 65 with active or convalescent COVID-19. The J gene is TRBJ2-1, the V gene TRBV19; D gene uncertain. Sequencing used peripheral blood. The CDR3: CASSMGPSSYNEQFF. The DNA of the CDR3 is TGTGCCAGTAGTATGGGTCCTAGCTCCTACAATGAGCAGTTCTTC.